The T cell receptor beta chain described here comes from a study of blood T cell repertoires in COVID-19. On the study more broadly: Nucleic acid was either cDNA or gDNA, and it came from T cells, B-cell-depleted T cells, or PBMCs.

CDR1 is MNHNY, CDR2 SVGAGI, per germline (reference sequence). The ends lost 5 bases at V and 3 bases at J; junction bases unmatched: 3. This CDR3 contains 14 residues. Authors' processing steps: By means of reference gene primer amplification, nucleated cell counts were estimated. Generated by immunoSEQ multiplex PCR, the TCRdb table keeps only in-frame clones and is missing some. V, J and clone size are taken as reported in that table, and D and trimming were inferred from the DNA itself. Of approximately 150,000 clones listed, roughly 81% were seen once; the top ten hold approximately 3.6%. Cohort allocation depended upon clinical history that participants reported. The sample holds a few counts of this clone.

This receptor was taken from a woman in her forties or fifties with acute COVID-19. Sequencing input: PBMCs or T cells enriched from blood (not recorded which). The chain carries TRBV6-6 and TRBJ2-1, with 8 nucleotides matching TRBD1. Here the CDR3 reads CASSRDRIYNEQFF. The CDR3 nucleotides are TGTGCCAGCAGTCGGGACAGGATCTACAATGAGCAGTTCTTC.